This passage covers 20 T cell receptor beta chains from one sample sequenced in a study of T cell responses to AZD1222 COVID-19 vaccine. Clones were read by immunoSEQ multiplex PCR, and TCRdb kept only the in-frame ones, dropping some. Of approximately 180,000 clones listed, about 88% are singletons. Material: peripheral blood, obtained 28 days after the second AZD1222 dose. All receptors come from an adult who received the AZD1222 COVID-19 vaccine.

This chain uses TRBV25-1 with TRBJ2-7; D is uncertain. Germline CDR1 and CDR2: MGHDK and SYGVNS. The CDR3 has 13 amino acids. Trimming took off 3 bases at V and 0 bases at J, with 6 bases between the two ends. Here the CDR3 reads CASSDRSSYEQYF. DNA of the CDR3: TGTGCCAGCAGTGACAGGAGCTCCTACGAGCAGTACTTC.

The chain is built from TRBV4-1 and TRBJ2-2; D not certain. Per the germline V gene, CDR1 is MGHRA and CDR2 is YSYEKL. Between the trimmed V and J ends, which lost 1 base and 6 bases, there was a span of 9 bases. The CDR3 loop spans 14 amino acids. The CDR3 region is CASSQVGNPGELFF. In DNA, the CDR3 is TGCGCCAGCAGCCAAGTCGGCAACCCCGGGGAGCTGTTTTTT.

The chain is built from TRBV28 and TRBJ1-2; 7 nucleotides align to TRBD1. In germline, CDR1 is MDHEN, CDR2 SYDVKM. CDR3 length: 14 residues. J lost 4 bases, V lost 5 bases, and 7 bases had no gene match. CDR3 residues: CASSPSGGGYGYTF. In DNA, the CDR3 is TGTGCCAGCAGTCCCTCAGGGGGTGGCTATGGCTACACCTTC.

This chain connects TRBV7-9 to TRBJ2-3; tentatively, D is TRBD2 (7 bases). This CDR3 comprises 16 residues. V was cut by 0 bases and J by 1 base, with 11 bases left in between. CDR1 is SEHNR and CDR2 is FQNEAQ in the germline V gene (reference sequence). CDR3 sequence: CASSLAAGAGTDTQYF. The CDR3 coding sequence is TGTGCCAGCAGCTTAGCGGCGGGGGCCGGCACAGATACGCAGTATTTT.

As regards this clone: Relative to the germline gene, one junction end is altered; a read error may explain this. The rearrangement uses TRBV5-1 and TRBJ2-2; 7 bases line up with TRBD2. This CDR3 has 13 amino acids. Germline V CDR1 and CDR2: SGHRS, YFSETQ. Here the CDR3 reads CASSVENSGEPFF. The CDR3 DNA follows: TGCGCCAGCAGCGTAGAAAACAGCGGGGAGCCGTTTTTT.

The V call is TRBV4-3, the J call TRBJ2-1; TRBD2 matches at 13 bases. CDR1 and CDR2 from the germline V gene are LGHNA and YSLEER. V was pared by 3 bases and J by 8 bases, with 7 bases of the junction left unmatched. This CDR3 contains 16 residues. The CDR3 spells CASSHRLAGGGDEQFF. The CDR3, as DNA: TGCGCCAGCAGCCACCGACTAGCGGGAGGAGGGGATGAGCAGTTCTTC.

This clone was recorded once. A read error may produce the germline difference seen at one junction end. The chain carries TRBV18 and TRBJ1-1, with TRBD1 identical over 9 bases. Looked up from germline, CDR1 is KGHSH and CDR2 is LQKENI. The CDR3 runs 13 residues. The CDR3, as DNA: TGTGCCAGCGCACCGGGACAGGGCGAATCGACTTTCTTT. Translated: CASAPGQGESTFF.

CDR3 nucleotides: TGCGCCAGCAGACCCGTGGCGAACACCGGGGAGCTGTTTTTT. Protein sequence: CASRPVANTGELFF. This sequence joins TRBV4-3 and TRBJ2-2, with no clear D. The CDR3 contains 14 residues. CDR1 and CDR2 from the germline V gene are LGHNA and YSLEER. V dropped 6 bases and J dropped 0 bases, with 8 bases sitting between them.

This clone has a count of ten or more. J is TRBJ1-1 and V is TRBV5-1; D unresolved. The germline V gene encodes CDR1 SGHRS and CDR2 YFSETQ. V shed 4 bases and J shed 3 bases, with 19 bases lying between them. The length of the CDR3 is 16 residues. The CDR3 DNA reads as TGCGCCAGCAGCCTGGGCTCGGCGGCTTGGGACACTGAAGCTTTCTTT. The encoded protein is CASSLGSAAWDTEAFF.

The gene calls are TRBV19 and TRBJ1-1; 7 bases line up with TRBD1. The CDR3 is 13 amino acids. After removal of 10 bases from V and 1 base from J, the junction contained 6 bases not matched to a gene. CDR1 and CDR2 (germline): LNHDA, SQIVND (reference sequence). CDR3 sequence reads: CATLDRENTEAFF. CDR3 sequence (DNA): TGTGCCACCCTAGACAGGGAGAACACTGAAGCTTTCTTT.

The chain carries TRBV7-9 and TRBJ2-3; 7 bases line up with TRBD2. CDR1 and CDR2 from the germline V gene are SEHNR and FQNEAQ (reference sequence). CDR3 length: 17 residues. With 5 bases clipped from V and 0 bases from J, the junction kept 11 bases outside the gene matches. This CDR3 reads CASSNYVGGTSTDTQYF. CDR3 sequence (DNA): TGTGCCAGCAGCAATTATGTGGGGGGGACTAGCACAGATACGCAGTATTTT.

The V gene is TRBV7-3, the J gene TRBJ2-7; the D is unclear. The germline V gene has CDR1 SGHTA and CDR2 FQGTGA. The ends were cut back, 7 bases at V and 2 bases at J, with 0 bases in the middle. CDR3 length equals 9 residues. The CDR3 bases are TGTGCCAGCACCTACGAGCAGTACTTC. Its translation is CASTYEQYF.

On this clone itself: Germline is not matched at one junction end, which may reflect a read error. The chain is built from TRBV5-6 and TRBJ2-7; 9 bases agree with TRBD1. This CDR3 has 13 amino acids. CDR1 SGHDT and CDR2 YYEEEE come from the germline V gene. The CDR3 DNA sequence: TGTGCCAGCAACTTGAACAGGGGGCTGGAGCAGTACTTC. Translating it yields CASNLNRGLEQYF.

This clone was found once. This chain joins TRBV5-1 and TRBJ1-5; tentatively, D is TRBD1 (5 bases). V shed 0 bases and J shed 5 bases, with 12 bases lying between them. The CDR3 loop spans 15 amino acids. The V gene's germline CDR1 is SGHRS and CDR2 YFSETQ. This CDR3 is CASSLGQTEDQPQHF. As DNA, the CDR3 is TGCGCCAGCAGCTTGGGACAGACGGAGGATCAGCCCCAGCATTTT.

This sequence joins TRBV19 and TRBJ2-3; D possibly matches TRBD1 or TRBD2 (6 bases each). Germline CDR1 LNHDA, CDR2 SQIVND (reference sequence). V was cut by 3 bases and J by 2 bases, with 12 bases left in between. The CDR3 length is 15 residues. The CDR3 spells CASSIPGAPTDTQYF. The CDR3 region has the DNA TGTGCCAGTAGTATTCCGGGGGCCCCCACAGATACGCAGTATTTT.

The CDR3 sequence: CASSSTGGLGTEAFF. In DNA form, the CDR3 reads TGTGCCAGCAGCTCAACTGGGGGGCTGGGCACTGAAGCTTTCTTT. V usage is TRBV6-5 and J usage is TRBJ1-1; TRBD1 might be the D (6 bases). CDR1 and CDR2 from the germline V gene are MNHEY and SVGAGI. Trimming shortened V by 6 bases and J by 4 bases, and 18 bases separated the two germline ends. CDR3 length: 15 amino acids.

The V call is TRBV19, the J call TRBJ1-5; a weak D match, TRBD1 (5 bases). Germline V gene lookup returns CDR1 LNHDA and CDR2 SQIVND (reference sequence). The ends were cut back, 7 bases at V and 3 bases at J, with 16 bases in the middle. The CDR3 extends over 15 amino acids. DNA for the CDR3: TGTGCCAGTATTAGAACCCCAGGGTACAATCAGCCCCAGCATTTT. Translation gives CASIRTPGYNQPQHF. Together with reference TRBV19 and TRBJ1-5, the CDR3 gives the full variable domain: DGGITQSPKYLFRKEGQNVTLSCEQNLNHDAMYWYRQDPGQGLRLIYYSQIVNDFQKGDIAEGYSVSREKKESFPLTVTSAQKNPTAFYLCASIRTPGYNQPQHFGDGTRLSIL.

The chain is built from TRBV28 and TRBJ2-7, with D unclear. Trimming shortened V by 7 bases and J by 0 bases, and 10 bases separated the two germline ends. The CDR3 contains 13 residues. In germline, CDR1 is MDHEN, CDR2 SYDVKM. The CDR3 bases are TGTGCCAGCACTGCGGATGCCTCCTACGAGCAGTACTTC. Encoded protein: CASTADASYEQYF.

Here the CDR3 reads CASSLGTLAGDSYEQYF. The CDR3 bases are TGCGCCAGCAGCCTTGGGACCCTAGCGGGGGACTCCTACGAGCAGTACTTC. V usage is TRBV4-3 and J usage is TRBJ2-7; 10 bases map to TRBD2. Germline assignment: CDR1 LGHNA and CDR2 YSLEER. The CDR3 runs 17 residues. Trimming at V came to 4 bases and at J to 0 bases, leaving 9 bases not matched to a gene.

This clone was seen more than once but under ten times. This rearrangement joins TRBV7-6 to TRBJ2-7; 8 nucleotides agree with TRBD1. J gave up 0 bases and V 2 bases, and 6 bases lay outside the gene matches. The CDR3 is 16 residues long. From germline, CDR1 is SGHVS and CDR2 FNYEAQ. CDR3 in DNA: TGTGCCAGCAGCTTAATTCCAGGGGGCCCCTCCTACGAGCAGTACTTC. Amino acids: CASSLIPGGPSYEQYF.